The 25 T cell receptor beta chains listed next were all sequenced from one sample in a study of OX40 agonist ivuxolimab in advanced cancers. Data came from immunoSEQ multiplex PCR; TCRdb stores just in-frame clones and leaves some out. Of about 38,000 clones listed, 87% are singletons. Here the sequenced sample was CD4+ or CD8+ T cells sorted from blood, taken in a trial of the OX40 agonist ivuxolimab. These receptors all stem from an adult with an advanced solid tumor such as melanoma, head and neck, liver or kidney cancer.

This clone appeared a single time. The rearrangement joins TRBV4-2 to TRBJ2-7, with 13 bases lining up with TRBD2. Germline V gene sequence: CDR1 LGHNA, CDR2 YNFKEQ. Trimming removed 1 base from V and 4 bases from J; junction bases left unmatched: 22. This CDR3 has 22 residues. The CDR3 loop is CASSQGQGPPGLAGMRRYEQYF. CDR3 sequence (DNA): TGTGCCAGCAGCCAAGGACAGGGGCCCCCGGGACTAGCGGGAATGAGGCGGTACGAGCAGTACTTC.

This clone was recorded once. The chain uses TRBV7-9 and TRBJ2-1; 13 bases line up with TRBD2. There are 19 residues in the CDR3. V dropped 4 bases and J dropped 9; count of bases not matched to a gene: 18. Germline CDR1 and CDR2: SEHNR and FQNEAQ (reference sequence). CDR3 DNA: TGTGCCAGCAGCTCCGCCGGGACTAGCGGGAAACCCTCGAGGAGTGAGCAGTTCTTC. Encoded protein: CASSSAGTSGKPSRSEQFF.

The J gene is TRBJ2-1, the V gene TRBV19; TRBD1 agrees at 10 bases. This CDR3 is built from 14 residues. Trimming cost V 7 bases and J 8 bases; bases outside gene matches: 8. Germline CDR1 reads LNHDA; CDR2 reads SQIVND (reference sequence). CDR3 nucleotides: TGTGCCAGTACCCGACAGGGGGCGGTGGATGAGCAGTTCTTC. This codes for CASTRQGAVDEQFF.

Here the CDR3 reads CASSLDGSSYEQYF. CDR3 bases: TGCGCCAGCAGCTTGGATGGGTCCTCCTACGAGCAGTACTTC. The chain has TRBV5-1 and TRBJ2-7; unclear D gene. The CDR3 loop spans 14 amino acids. Trimming took 0 bases from V and 0 from J, leaving 7 bases between them. Looked up from germline, CDR1 is SGHRS and CDR2 is YFSETQ.

CDR3 bases: TGTGCCAGCAGTTATGGAGGGGTGCCCTACGAGCAGTACTTC. Its protein is CASSYGGVPYEQYF. V usage is TRBV6-5 and J usage is TRBJ2-7; possibly TRBD2 for D (6 bases). In germline, CDR1 is MNHEY, CDR2 SVGAGI. The germline V and J ends were trimmed by 3 bases and 2 bases, with 11 bases remaining between them. CDR3 length: 14 amino acids.

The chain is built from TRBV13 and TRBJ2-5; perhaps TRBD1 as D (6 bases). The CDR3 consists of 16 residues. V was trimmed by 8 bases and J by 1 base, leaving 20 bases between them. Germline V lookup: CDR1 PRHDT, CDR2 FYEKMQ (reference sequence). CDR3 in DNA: TGTGCCAGCCTGTCTTTCCGGGACATACTCCAAGAGACCCAGTACTTC. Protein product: CASLSFRDILQETQYF.

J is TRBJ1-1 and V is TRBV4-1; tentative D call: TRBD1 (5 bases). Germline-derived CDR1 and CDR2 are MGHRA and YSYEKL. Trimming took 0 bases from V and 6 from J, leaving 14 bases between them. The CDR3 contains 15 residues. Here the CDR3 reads CASSQEGRGGSEAFF. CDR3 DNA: TGCGCCAGCAGCCAAGAAGGAAGGGGTGGTTCTGAAGCTTTCTTT.

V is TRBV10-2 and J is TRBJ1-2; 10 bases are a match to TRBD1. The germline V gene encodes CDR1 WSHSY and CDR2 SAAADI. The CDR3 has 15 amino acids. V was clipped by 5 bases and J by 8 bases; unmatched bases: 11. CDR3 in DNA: TGCGCCAGCAGTCGCTTCCGGGACAGGGGCATCGGCTACACCTTC. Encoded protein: CASSRFRDRGIGYTF.

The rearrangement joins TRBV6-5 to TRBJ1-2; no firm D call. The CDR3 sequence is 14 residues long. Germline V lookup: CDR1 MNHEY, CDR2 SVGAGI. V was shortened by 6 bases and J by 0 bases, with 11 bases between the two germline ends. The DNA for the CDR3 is TGTGCCAGCAGACCCGCCCTTTCTAACTATGGCTACACCTTC. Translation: CASRPALSNYGYTF.

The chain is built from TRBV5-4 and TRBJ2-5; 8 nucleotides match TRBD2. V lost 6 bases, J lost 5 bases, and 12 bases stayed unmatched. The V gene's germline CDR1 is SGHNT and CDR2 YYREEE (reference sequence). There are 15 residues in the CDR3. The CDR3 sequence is CASTLGGGRRETQYF. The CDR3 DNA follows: TGTGCCAGCACCCTCGGGGGGGGGCGTCGTGAGACCCAGTACTTC.

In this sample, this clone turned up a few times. CDR3 in amino acids: CASPEQGTAYGYTF. CDR3 coding DNA: TGTGCCAGTCCGGAACAGGGGACGGCCTATGGCTACACCTTC. V usage is TRBV19 and J usage is TRBJ1-2; 7 positions agree with TRBD1. With 8 bases clipped from V and 4 bases from J, the junction kept 10 bases outside the gene matches. CDR3 size: 14 residues. Germline V gene data show CDR1 as LNHDA and CDR2 as SQIVND (reference sequence).

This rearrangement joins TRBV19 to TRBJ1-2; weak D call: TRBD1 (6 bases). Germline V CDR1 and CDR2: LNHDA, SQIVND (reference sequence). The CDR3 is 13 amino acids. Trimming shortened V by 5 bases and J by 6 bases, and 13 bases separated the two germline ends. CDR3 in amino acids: CASSPSDSDGYTF. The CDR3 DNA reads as TGTGCCAGTAGTCCTTCGGACAGTGATGGCTACACCTTC.

CDR3 nucleotides: TGTGCCAGCAGCCAGACAGACTACGAGCAGTACTTC. Its protein is CASSQTDYEQYF. V is TRBV11-2 and J is TRBJ2-7, with D possibly TRBD1 on 5 matching bases. Trimming shortened V by 5 bases and J by 3 bases, and 8 bases separated the two germline ends. CDR3 length: 12 residues. Germline CDR1 is SGHAT and CDR2 is FQNNGV.

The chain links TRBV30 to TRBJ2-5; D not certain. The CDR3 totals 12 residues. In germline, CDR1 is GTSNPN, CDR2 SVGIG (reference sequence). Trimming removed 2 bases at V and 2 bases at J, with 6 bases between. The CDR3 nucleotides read TGTGCCTGGAGTCTGACGCAAGAGACCCAGTACTTC. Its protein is CAWSLTQETQYF.

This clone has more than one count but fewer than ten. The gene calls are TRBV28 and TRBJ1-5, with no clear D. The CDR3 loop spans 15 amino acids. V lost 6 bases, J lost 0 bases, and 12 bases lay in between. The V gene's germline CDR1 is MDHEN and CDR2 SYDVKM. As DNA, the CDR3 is TGTGCCAGCAGAGGACTGATCTATAGCAATCAGCCCCAGCATTTT. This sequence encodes CASRGLIYSNQPQHF.

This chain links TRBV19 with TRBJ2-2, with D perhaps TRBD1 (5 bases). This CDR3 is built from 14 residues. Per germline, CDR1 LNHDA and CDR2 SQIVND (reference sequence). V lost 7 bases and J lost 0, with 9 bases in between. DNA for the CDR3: TGTGCCAGTAAAGGGGCCGCGAACACCGGGGAGCTGTTTTTT. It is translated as CASKGAANTGELFF.

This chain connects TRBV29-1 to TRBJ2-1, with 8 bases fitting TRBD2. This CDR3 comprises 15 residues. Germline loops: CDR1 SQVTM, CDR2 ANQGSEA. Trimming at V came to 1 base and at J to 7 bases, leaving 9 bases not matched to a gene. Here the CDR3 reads CSVEGAGAGRNEQFF. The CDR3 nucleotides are TGCAGCGTTGAAGGAGCGGGGGCCGGGAGGAATGAGCAGTTCTTC.

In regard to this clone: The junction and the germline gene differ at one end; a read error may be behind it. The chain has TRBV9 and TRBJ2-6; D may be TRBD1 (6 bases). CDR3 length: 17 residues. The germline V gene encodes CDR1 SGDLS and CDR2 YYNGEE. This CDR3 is CASSVETGLSGANVLTF. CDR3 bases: TGTGCCAGCAGCGTAGAAACAGGGTTGTCTGGCGCCAACGTCCTGACTTTC.

The CDR3 here is CATSRGQGDEAFF. Here the CDR3 DNA reads TGTGCCACCAGCAGGGGACAGGGTGATGAAGCTTTCTTT. The rearrangement uses TRBV15 and TRBJ1-1; 9 bases align to TRBD1. The CDR3 loop spans 13 amino acids. V gave up 3 bases and J gave up 7 bases; unmatched junction bases: 3. CDR1 and CDR2 from the germline V gene are LNHNV and YYDKDF (reference sequence).

CDR3 loop: CASRKVGTMNTEAFF. Here the CDR3 DNA reads TGTGCCAGCAGGAAGGTTGGCACCATGAACACTGAAGCTTTCTTT. J is TRBJ1-1 and V is TRBV6-5; D gene uncertain. Germline CDR1 and CDR2: MNHEY and SVGAGI. V was cut by 6 bases and J by 0 bases, with 14 bases left in between. This CDR3 region has 15 residues.

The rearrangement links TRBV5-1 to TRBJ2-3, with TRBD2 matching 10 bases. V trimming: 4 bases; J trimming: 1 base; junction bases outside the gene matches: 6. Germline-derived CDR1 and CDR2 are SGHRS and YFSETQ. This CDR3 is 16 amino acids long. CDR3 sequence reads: CASSLGAGGGTDTQYF. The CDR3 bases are TGCGCCAGCAGCCTAGGAGCGGGAGGGGGCACAGATACGCAGTATTTT. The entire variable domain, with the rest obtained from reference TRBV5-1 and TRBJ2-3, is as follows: KAGVTQTPRYLIKTRGQQVTLSCSPISGHRSVSWYQQTPGQGLQFLFEYFSETQRNKGNFPGRFSGRQFSNSRSEMNVSTLELGDSALYLCASSLGAGGGTDTQYFGPGTRLTVL.

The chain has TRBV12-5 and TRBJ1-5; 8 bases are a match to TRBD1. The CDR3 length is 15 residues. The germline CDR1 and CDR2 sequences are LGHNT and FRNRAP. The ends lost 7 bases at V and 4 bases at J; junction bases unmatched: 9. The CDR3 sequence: CASASTGGYNQPQHF. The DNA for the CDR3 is TGTGCTAGTGCTTCCACAGGGGGATATAATCAGCCCCAGCATTTT.

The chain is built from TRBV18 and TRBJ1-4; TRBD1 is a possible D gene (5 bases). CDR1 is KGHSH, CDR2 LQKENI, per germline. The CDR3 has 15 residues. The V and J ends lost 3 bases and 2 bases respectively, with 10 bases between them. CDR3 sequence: CASSPRGRTNEKLFF. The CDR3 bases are TGTGCCAGCTCACCCCGGGGGAGGACTAATGAAAAACTGTTTTTT.

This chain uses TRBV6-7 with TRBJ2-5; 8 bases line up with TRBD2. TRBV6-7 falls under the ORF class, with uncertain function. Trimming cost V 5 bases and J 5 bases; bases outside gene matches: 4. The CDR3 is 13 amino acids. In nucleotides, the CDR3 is TGTGCCAGCAGTGTACGGGAGGGGGAGACCCAGTACTTC. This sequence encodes CASSVREGETQYF.

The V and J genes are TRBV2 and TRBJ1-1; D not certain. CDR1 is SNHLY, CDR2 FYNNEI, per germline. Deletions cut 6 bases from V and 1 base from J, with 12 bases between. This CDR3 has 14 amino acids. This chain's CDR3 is CASRSSSRNTEAFF. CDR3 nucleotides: TGTGCCAGCAGGTCTTCGTCCCGGAACACTGAAGCTTTCTTT.